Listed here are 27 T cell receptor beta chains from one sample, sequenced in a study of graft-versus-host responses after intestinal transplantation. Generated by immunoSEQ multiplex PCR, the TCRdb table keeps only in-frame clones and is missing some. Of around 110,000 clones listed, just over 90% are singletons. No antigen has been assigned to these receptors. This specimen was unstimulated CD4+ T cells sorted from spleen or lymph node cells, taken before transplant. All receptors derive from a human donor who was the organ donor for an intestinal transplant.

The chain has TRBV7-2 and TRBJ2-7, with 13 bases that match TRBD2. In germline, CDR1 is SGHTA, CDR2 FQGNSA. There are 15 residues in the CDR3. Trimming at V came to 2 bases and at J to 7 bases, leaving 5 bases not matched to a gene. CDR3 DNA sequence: TGTGCCAGCAGCTTACGGACTAGCGGGAGTCGGGAGCAGTACTTC. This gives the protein CASSLRTSGSREQYF.

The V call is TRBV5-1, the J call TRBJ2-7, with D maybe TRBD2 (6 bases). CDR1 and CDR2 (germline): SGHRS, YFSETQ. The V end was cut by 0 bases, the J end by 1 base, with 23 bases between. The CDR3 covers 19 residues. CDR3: CASSLDLFTPGLTSYEQYF. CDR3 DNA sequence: TGCGCCAGCAGCTTGGATCTGTTTACCCCGGGACTTACGTCCTACGAGCAGTACTTC.

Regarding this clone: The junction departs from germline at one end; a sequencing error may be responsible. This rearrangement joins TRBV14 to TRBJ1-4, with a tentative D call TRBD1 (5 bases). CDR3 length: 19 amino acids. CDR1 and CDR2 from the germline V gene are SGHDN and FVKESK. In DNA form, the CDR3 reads TGTGCCCGCAGCCAAGACGGGGGGACGGGAAGAGGCACTAATGAAAAACTGTTTTTT. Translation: CARSQDGGTGRGTNEKLFF.

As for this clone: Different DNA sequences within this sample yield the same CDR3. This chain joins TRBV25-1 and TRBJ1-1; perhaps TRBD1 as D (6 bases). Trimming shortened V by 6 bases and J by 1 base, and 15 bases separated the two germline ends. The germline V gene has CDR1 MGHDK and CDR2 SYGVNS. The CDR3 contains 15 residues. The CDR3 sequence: CASRKAWGANTEAFF. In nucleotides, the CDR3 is TGTGCCAGCAGGAAGGCGTGGGGGGCGAACACTGAAGCTTTCTTT.

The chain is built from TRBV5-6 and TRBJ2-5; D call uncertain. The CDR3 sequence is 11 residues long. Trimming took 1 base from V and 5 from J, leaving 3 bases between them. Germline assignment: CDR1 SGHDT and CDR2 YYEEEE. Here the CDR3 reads CASSLSETQYF. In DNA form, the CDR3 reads TGTGCCAGCAGCTTGTCTGAGACCCAGTACTTC.

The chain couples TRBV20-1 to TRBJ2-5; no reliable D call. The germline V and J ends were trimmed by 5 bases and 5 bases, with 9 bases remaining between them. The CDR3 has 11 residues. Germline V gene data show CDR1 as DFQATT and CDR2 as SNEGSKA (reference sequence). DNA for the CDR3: TGCAGTGCTCCCCTTGGGGAGACCCAGTACTTC. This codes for CSAPLGETQYF.

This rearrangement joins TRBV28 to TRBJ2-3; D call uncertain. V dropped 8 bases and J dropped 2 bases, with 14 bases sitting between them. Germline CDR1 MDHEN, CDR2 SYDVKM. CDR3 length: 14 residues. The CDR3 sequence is CASSGGLSTDTQYF. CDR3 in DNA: TGTGCCAGCTCGGGTGGCCTTTCCACAGATACGCAGTATTTT.

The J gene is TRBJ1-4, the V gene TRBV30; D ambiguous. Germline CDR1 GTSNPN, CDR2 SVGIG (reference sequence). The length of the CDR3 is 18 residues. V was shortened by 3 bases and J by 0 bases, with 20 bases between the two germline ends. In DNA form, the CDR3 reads TGTGCCTGGAGCGACCCTCAAGTCAGCACGGCAACTAATGAAAAACTGTTTTTT. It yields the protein CAWSDPQVSTATNEKLFF.

The CDR3 DNA reads TGTGCCTGGAGTGTGTCTAGCCGAACCCCAGATACGCAGTATTTT. It codes for CAWSVSSRTPDTQYF. V is TRBV30 and J is TRBJ2-3; D perhaps matches TRBD2 (5 bases). With 0 bases removed from V and 4 bases from J, the gap between germline ends came to 14 bases. Germline loops: CDR1 GTSNPN, CDR2 SVGIG (reference sequence). The CDR3 sequence is 15 residues long.

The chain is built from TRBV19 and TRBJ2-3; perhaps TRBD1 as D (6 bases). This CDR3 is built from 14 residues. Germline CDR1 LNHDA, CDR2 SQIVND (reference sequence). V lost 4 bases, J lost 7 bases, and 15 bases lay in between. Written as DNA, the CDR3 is TGTGCCAGTAGTACCACCCCAGGGGAGAATACGCAGTATTTT. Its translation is CASSTTPGENTQYF.

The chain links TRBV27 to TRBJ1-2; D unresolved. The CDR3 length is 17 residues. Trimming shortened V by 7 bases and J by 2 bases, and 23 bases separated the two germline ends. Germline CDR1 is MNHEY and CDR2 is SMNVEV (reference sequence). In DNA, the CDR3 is TGTGCCAGCACCCCATCCCGGACGGATCTTAAAAACTATGGCTACACCTTC. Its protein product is CASTPSRTDLKNYGYTF.

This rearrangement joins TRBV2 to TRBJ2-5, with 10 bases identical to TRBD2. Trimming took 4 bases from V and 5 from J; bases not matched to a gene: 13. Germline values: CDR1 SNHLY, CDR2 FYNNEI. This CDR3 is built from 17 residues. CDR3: CASSGRLAGGGQETQYF. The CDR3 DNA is TGTGCCAGCAGTGGTAGACTAGCGGGCGGAGGGCAGGAGACCCAGTACTTC.

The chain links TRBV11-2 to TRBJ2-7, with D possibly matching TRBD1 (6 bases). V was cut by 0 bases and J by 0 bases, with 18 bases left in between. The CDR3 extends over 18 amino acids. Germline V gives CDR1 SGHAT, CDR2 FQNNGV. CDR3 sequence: CASSLDHLGTLSSYEQYF. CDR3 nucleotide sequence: TGTGCCAGCAGCTTAGATCATCTTGGGACACTGAGCTCCTACGAGCAGTACTTC.

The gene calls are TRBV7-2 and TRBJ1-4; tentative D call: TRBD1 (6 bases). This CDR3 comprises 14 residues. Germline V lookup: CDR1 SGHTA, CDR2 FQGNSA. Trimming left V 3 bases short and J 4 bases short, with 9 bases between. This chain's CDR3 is CASSFRGGNEKLFF. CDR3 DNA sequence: TGTGCCAGCAGCTTCAGGGGTGGTAATGAAAAACTGTTTTTT. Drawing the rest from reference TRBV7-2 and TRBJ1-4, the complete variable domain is GAGVSQSPSNKVTEKGKDVELRCDPISGHTALYWYRQSLGQGLEFLIYFQGNSAPDKSGLPSDRFSAERTGGSVSTLTIQRTQQEDSAVYLCASSFRGGNEKLFFGSGTQLSVL.

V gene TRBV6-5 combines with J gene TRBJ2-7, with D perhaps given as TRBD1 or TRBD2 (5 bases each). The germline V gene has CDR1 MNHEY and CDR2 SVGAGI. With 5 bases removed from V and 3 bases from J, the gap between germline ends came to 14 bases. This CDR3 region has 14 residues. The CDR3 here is CASSGHRDHYEQYF. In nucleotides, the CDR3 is TGTGCCAGCAGTGGTCACCGGGACCACTACGAGCAGTACTTC.

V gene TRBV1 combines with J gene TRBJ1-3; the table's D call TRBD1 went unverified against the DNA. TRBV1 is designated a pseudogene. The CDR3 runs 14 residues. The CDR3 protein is CTKDRGSSGNTIYF. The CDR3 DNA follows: TGCACCAAGGACAGGGGTAGCTCCGGAAACACCATATATTTT.

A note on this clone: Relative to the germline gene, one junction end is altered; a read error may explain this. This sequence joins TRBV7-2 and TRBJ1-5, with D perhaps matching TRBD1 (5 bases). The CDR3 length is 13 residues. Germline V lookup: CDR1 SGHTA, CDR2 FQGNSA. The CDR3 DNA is TGTGCCAGCAGCTTAGCCGCCTCGGGGACTTTGTGTTTT. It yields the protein CASSLAASGTLCF.

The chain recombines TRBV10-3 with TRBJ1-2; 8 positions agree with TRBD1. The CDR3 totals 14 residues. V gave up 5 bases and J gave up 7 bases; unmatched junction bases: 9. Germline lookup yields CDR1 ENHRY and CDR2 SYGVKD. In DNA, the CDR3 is TGTGCCATCAGTAACCGGGACAGGTTTAGTGGCTACACCTTC. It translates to CAISNRDRFSGYTF.

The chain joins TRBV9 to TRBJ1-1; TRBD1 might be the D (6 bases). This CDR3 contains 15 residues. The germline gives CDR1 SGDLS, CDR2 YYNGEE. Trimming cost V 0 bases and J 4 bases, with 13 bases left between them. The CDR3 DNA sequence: TGTGCCAGCAGCGTAGGCGCAGGGGCCTTCACTGAAGCTTTCTTT. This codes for CASSVGAGAFTEAFF.

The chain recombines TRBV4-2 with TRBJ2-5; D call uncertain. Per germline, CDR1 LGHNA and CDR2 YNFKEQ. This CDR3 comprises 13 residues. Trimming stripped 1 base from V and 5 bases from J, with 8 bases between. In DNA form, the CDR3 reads TGTGCCAGCAGCCAAGGACTCCGGGAGACCCAGTACTTC. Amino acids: CASSQGLRETQYF.

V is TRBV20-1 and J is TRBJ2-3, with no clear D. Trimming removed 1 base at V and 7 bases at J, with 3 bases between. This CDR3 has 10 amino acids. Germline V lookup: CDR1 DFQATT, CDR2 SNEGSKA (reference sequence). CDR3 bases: TGCAGTGCTAGAGGGTATACGCAGTATTTT. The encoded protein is CSARGYTQYF.

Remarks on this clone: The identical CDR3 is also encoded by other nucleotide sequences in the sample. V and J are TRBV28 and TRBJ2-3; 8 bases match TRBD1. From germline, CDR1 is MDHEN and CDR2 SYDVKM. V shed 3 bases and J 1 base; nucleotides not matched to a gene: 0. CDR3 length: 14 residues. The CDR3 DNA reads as TGTGCCAGCAGTTTGACAGGGGGCACAGATACGCAGTATTTT. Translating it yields CASSLTGGTDTQYF.

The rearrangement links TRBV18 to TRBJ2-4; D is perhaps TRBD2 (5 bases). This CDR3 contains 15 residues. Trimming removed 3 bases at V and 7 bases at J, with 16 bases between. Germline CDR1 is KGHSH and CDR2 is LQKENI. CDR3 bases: TGTGCCAGCTCACCGAACCTAGCCTCAGAGAACATTCAGTACTTC. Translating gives CASSPNLASENIQYF.

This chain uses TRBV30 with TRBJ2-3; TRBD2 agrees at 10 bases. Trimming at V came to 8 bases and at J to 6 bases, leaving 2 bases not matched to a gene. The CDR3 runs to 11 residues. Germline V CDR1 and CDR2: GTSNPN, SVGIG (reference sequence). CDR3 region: CAGGLADTQYF. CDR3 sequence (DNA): TGTGCCGGGGGACTAGCGGATACGCAGTATTTT.

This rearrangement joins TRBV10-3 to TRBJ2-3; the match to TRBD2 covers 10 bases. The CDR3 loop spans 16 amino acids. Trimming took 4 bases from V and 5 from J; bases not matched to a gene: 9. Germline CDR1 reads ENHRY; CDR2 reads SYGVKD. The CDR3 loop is CAISGRLAGAIDTQYF. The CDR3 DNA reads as TGTGCCATCAGTGGTCGGCTAGCGGGAGCAATAGATACGCAGTATTTT.

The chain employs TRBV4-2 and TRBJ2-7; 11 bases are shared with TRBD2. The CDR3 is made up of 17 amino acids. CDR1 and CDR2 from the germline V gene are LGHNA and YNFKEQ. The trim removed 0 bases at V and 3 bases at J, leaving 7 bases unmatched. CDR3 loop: CASSQDRGGLADYEQYF. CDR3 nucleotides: TGTGCCAGCAGCCAAGATCGGGGGGGACTAGCGGACTACGAGCAGTACTTC.

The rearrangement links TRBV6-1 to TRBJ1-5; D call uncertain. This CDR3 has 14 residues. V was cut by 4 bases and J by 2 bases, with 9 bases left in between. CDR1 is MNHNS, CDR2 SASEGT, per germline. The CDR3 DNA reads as TGTGCCAGCAGTGTAGGGTACGGCAATCAGCCCCAGCATTTT. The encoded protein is CASSVGYGNQPQHF.